This note documents a single TCR beta chain sequence. The repertoire was sequenced with immunoSEQ multiplex PCR; TCRdb's copy has only in-frame clones and lacks some. This sample yields about 190,000 clones, of which around nine tenths are seen a single time; around an eighth belongs to the top ten. The data were taken from a study of blood T cell repertoires in COVID-19. Study-level background: Samples representing acute and convalescent COVID-19 were sourced from the United States, Italy and Spain. PBMCs, B-cell-depleted T cells, or T cells provided the cDNA or gDNA that made up the material.

Germline assignment: CDR1 LGHDT and CDR2 YNNKEL (reference sequence). The CDR3 is made up of 14 amino acids. Deletions cut 1 base from V and 8 bases from J, with 11 bases between. Patients of the Seattle cohort, enrolled during active infection, were followed longitudinally. The sequenced material came from peripheral blood. The chain recombines TRBV3-1 (or the pseudogene TRBV3-2) with TRBJ1-4; D ambiguous. The clonotype was recovered from a woman aged 70 to 79 with COVID-19, enrolled during active disease. The CDR3 region is CASSQARVNEKLFF. The CDR3 coding sequence is TGTGCCAGCAGCCAAGCGAGGGTGAACGAAAAACTGTTTTTT.